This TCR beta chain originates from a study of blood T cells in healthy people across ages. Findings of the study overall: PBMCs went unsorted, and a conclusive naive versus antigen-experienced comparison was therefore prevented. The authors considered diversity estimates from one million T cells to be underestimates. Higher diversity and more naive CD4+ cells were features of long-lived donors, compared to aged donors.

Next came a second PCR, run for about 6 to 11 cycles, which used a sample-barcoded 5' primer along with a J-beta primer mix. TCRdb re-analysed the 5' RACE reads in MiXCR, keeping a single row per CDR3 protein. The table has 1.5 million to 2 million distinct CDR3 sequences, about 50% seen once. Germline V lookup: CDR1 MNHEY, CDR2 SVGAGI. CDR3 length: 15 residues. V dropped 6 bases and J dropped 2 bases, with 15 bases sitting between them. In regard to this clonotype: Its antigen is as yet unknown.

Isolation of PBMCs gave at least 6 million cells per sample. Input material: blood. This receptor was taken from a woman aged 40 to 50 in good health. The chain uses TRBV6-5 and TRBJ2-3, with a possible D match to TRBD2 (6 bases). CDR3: CASRSTRTNTDTQYF. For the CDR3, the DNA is TGTGCCAGCAGATCTACTCGGACTAACACAGATACGCAGTATTTT.